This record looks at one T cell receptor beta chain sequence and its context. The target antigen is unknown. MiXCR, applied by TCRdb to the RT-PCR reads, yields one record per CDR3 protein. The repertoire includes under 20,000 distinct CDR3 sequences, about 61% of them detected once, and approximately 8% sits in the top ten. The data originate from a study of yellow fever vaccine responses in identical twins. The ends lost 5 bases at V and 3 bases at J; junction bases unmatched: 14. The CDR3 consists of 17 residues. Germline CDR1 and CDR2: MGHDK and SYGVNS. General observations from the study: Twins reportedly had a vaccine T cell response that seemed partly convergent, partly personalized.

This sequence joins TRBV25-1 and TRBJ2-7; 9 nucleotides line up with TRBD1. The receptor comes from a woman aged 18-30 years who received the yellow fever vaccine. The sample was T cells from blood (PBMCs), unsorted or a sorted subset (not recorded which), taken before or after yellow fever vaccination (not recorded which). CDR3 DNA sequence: TGTGCCAGCAGTCACCCGACGCAATTGACAGGGGGCTACGAGCAGTACTTC. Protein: CASSHPTQLTGGYEQYF.